The 5 T cell receptor beta chains given below trace back to one sample, sequenced in a study of cytomegalovirus exposure and HLA in healthy donors. 60 Vbeta and 13 Jbeta primers were used in PCR. Repertoires were generated with immunoSEQ multiplex PCR, while TCRdb's copy carries only in-frame clones and drops some. Altogether about 140,000 clones are present, about four fifths being singletons, with the ten largest covering approximately 3%. The specimen sequenced was PBMCs. Receptors originate from a female donor in good health and CMV-seronegative.

This chain uses TRBV19 with TRBJ1-2; D not certain. Between the trimmed V and J ends, which lost 7 bases and 8 bases, there was a span of 11 bases. Germline V gene lookup returns CDR1 LNHDA and CDR2 SQIVND (reference sequence). CDR3 size: 11 residues. As DNA, the CDR3 is TGTGCCAGTATCGGGGATGGGGGCTACACCTTC. Translation gives CASIGDGGYTF.

Only a few counts were recorded for this clone. The chain employs TRBV14 and TRBJ1-1, with D hard to call. Germline-derived CDR1 and CDR2 are SGHDN and FVKESK. The CDR3 sequence is 14 residues long. Trimming took 4 bases from V and 4 from J, leaving 13 bases between them. The CDR3, as DNA: TGTGCCAGCAGCCGCGGTAGTAAGCTCACTGAAGCTTTCTTT. Residues: CASSRGSKLTEAFF.

This clone turned up a few times. The rearrangement links TRBV27 to TRBJ2-5; D call uncertain. V was clipped by 2 bases and J by 0 bases, with 7 bases between them. Germline values: CDR1 MNHEY, CDR2 SMNVEV (reference sequence). The CDR3 covers 14 residues. The CDR3 coding sequence is TGTGCCAGCAGTTTAGCGCGGTACCAAGAGACCCAGTACTTC. Translated: CASSLARYQETQYF.

V is TRBV5-1 and J is TRBJ2-1; 12 nucleotides match TRBD2. The CDR3 consists of 15 residues. CDR1 SGHRS and CDR2 YFSETQ come from the germline V gene. Trimming took 4 bases from V and 4 from J; bases not matched to a gene: 3. CDR3 amino acids: CASSRGLAGYNEQFF. For the CDR3, the DNA is TGCGCCAGCAGCCGGGGACTAGCGGGTTACAATGAGCAGTTCTTC. Together with reference TRBV5-1 and TRBJ2-1, the CDR3 gives the full variable domain: KAGVTQTPRYLIKTRGQQVTLSCSPISGHRSVSWYQQTPGQGLQFLFEYFSETQRNKGNFPGRFSGRQFSNSRSEMNVSTLELGDSALYLCASSRGLAGYNEQFFGPGTRLTVL.

Notes on this clone: Other DNA sequences within the sample encode an identical CDR3. The chain employs TRBV7-3 and TRBJ2-1, with D possibly being TRBD2 (6 bases). This CDR3 is 14 amino acids long. The germline gives CDR1 SGHTA, CDR2 FQGTGA. The V end was cut by 6 bases, the J end by 2 bases, with 11 bases between. CDR3 region: CASSPGGTYNEQFF. CDR3 nucleotide sequence: TGTGCCAGCAGTCCCGGGGGTACCTACAATGAGCAGTTCTTC.